This TCR beta chain derives from a study of T-cell reconstitution after alpha-beta-depleted transplantation in children listed by TCRdb under 2016. At the level of the whole study: T-cell immune reconstitution after TCRalphabeta/CD19-depleted allogeneic hematopoietic cell transplantation in children was quantitatively tracked in the study by means of TCR repertoire profiling.

Points on this clonotype: The antigen it recognizes is unknown. No base qualities exist here, and no much larger clone lies one base off it.

Looking up the germline V gene (reference sequence) yields CDR1 DFQATT and CDR2 SNEGSKA. Including cysteine and phenylalanine, the CDR3 has 13 amino acids. The CDR3 DNA has 39 bases and is translated from base 1. From V the trimming removes 8 bases and from J it removes 4 bases, while the gene matches leave 8 bases of the junction unaccounted for. Library preparation employed PCR. Sequencer: Illumina HiSeq 2500. Molecular barcoding was employed in the preparation of TCR libraries, with unique molecular identifiers being used to normalize TCRbeta repertoire quantification. The public reads were quality trimmed at Q25 with fastp and then assembled into clones with MiXCR by TCRdb, keeping productive beta chains. Each CDR3 protein gets just one entry, which takes the most common genes and DNA from the rows behind it. Here the sample has about 340,000 distinct CDR3 sequences; roughly 14% occur a single time. The ten largest clones add up to about 4.5% of the sample.

The chain was built from TRBV20-1 and TRBJ1-2; the junction holds 9 bases that match TRBD1. The sequence came from a human donor who donated a stem cell graft to a child with Fanconi anemia. Sample: PBMCs, taken from the stem cell graft. DNA sequence: TGCAGTTCCAGGACAGGGGACAGCTATGGCTACACCTTC. Translated, it gives CSSRTGDSYGYTF.